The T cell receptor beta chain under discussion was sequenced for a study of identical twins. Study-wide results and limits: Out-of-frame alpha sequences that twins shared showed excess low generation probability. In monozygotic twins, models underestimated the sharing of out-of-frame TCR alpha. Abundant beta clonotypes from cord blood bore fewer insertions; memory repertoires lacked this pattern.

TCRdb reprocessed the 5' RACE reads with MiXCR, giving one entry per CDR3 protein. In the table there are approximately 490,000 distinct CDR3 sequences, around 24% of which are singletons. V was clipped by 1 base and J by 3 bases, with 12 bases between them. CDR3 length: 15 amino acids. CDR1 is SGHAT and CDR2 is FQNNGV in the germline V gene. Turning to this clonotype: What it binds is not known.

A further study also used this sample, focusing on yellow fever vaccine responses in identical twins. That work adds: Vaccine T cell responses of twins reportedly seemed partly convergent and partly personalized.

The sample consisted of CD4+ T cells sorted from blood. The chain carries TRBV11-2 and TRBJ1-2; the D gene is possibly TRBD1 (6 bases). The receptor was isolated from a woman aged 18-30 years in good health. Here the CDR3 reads CASSLVGGRDYGYTF. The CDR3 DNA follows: TGTGCCAGCAGCTTAGTAGGGGGACGGGACTATGGCTACACCTTC.